A single sample is the source of the 24 T cell receptor beta chains below, sequenced in a study of blood T cell repertoires in COVID-19. Data came from immunoSEQ multiplex PCR; TCRdb stores just in-frame clones and leaves some out. The data contain 230,000 or so clones, roughly 89% of them singletons. The sample was PBMCs or T cells enriched from blood (not recorded which). All receptors derive from a woman aged 40 to 50 with acute COVID-19.

V is TRBV6-1 and J is TRBJ1-2; D ambiguous. Germline loops: CDR1 MNHNS, CDR2 SASEGT. V shed 2 bases and J shed 4 bases, with 11 bases lying between them. This CDR3 is 14 amino acids long. In DNA, the CDR3 is TGTGCCAGCAGTGAAATAGAGGACTTCTATGGCTACACCTTC. It is translated as CASSEIEDFYGYTF.

The CDR3 spells CASRWTSGEADTQYF. Here the CDR3 DNA reads TGTGCCAGCAGGTGGACTAGCGGGGAGGCAGATACGCAGTATTTT. The rearrangement joins TRBV6-5 to TRBJ2-3, with 12 bases lining up with TRBD2. V trimming: 6 bases; J trimming: 4 bases; junction bases outside the gene matches: 5. This CDR3 is built from 15 residues. In germline, CDR1 is MNHEY, CDR2 SVGAGI.

The rearrangement uses TRBV5-1 and TRBJ2-3; D might be TRBD2 (6 bases). V shed 4 bases and J shed 0 bases, with 9 bases lying between them. The germline CDR1 and CDR2 sequences are SGHRS and YFSETQ. This CDR3 has 14 amino acids. The CDR3 coding sequence is TGCGCCAGCAGCGCAGGGACTAGCACAGATACGCAGTATTTT. Amino acids: CASSAGTSTDTQYF.

The CDR3 nucleotides are TGTGCCAGCAGTTCGGAACGACTGACAGGGACCACCTTC. Its translation: CASSSERLTGTTF. The chain uses TRBV28 and TRBJ1-2; 7 bases map to TRBD1. Trimming at V came to 4 bases and at J to 13 bases, leaving 12 bases not matched to a gene. This CDR3 contains 13 residues. Germline CDR1 reads MDHEN; CDR2 reads SYDVKM.

This chain connects TRBV2 to TRBJ1-4; no clear D gene. From germline, CDR1 is SNHLY and CDR2 FYNNEI. Deletions cut 5 bases from V and 4 bases from J, with 11 bases between. The CDR3 has 14 amino acids. CDR3 residues: CASSFSQHNEKLFF. DNA of the CDR3: TGTGCCAGCAGTTTTAGCCAACATAATGAAAAACTGTTTTTT. Together with reference TRBV2 and TRBJ1-4, the CDR3 gives the full variable domain: EPEVTQTPSHQVTQMGQEVILRCVPISNHLYFYWYRQILGQKVEFLVSFYNNEISEKSEIFDDQFSVERPDGSNFTLKIRSTKLEDSAMYFCASSFSQHNEKLFFGSGTQLSVL.

V usage is TRBV18 and J usage is TRBJ2-7; D is ambiguous. This CDR3 contains 11 residues. Germline CDR1 and CDR2: KGHSH and LQKENI. Deletions cut 4 bases from V and 6 bases from J, with 7 bases between. For the CDR3, the DNA is TGTGCCAGCTCACAATCGGGCGAGCAGTACTTC. It is translated as CASSQSGEQYF.

On this clone: Other DNA sequences in this sample translate to the same CDR3. V and J are TRBV18 and TRBJ1-4, with TRBD1 matching over 8 bases. Germline V CDR1 and CDR2: KGHSH, LQKENI. Germline trimming cut 3 bases from V and 7 bases from J; bases unmatched to any gene: 1. The CDR3 contains 13 residues. This chain's CDR3 is CASSPGQVEKLFF. The CDR3 DNA reads as TGTGCCAGCTCACCGGGACAGGTTGAAAAACTGTTTTTT.

The chain recombines TRBV29-1 with TRBJ1-1; TRBD1 matches 8 bases. The trim removed 6 bases at V and 3 bases at J, leaving 3 bases unmatched. CDR1 and CDR2 from the germline V gene are SQVTM and ANQGSEA. The CDR3 has 12 amino acids. CDR3 DNA: TGCAGCGTCAGACAGGGGTACACTGAAGCTTTCTTT. Protein product: CSVRQGYTEAFF.

The chain links TRBV3-1 (or the pseudogene TRBV3-2) to TRBJ1-4; TRBD1 matches 8 bases. The V and J ends lost 5 bases and 5 bases, in that order; junction bases with no gene match: 4. CDR3 length equals 14 residues. Germline CDR1 and CDR2: LGHDT and YNNKEL (reference sequence). The CDR3 loop reads CASSYRGTNEKLFF. The CDR3 nucleotides read TGTGCCAGCAGCTACAGGGGGACCAATGAAAAACTGTTTTTT.

In this sample, this clone turned up once. This chain connects TRBV4-1 to TRBJ1-2; D is uncertain. Between the trimmed V and J ends, which lost 0 bases and 2 bases, there was a span of 10 bases. Germline lookup yields CDR1 MGHRA and CDR2 YSYEKL. The CDR3 loop spans 15 amino acids. In nucleotides, the CDR3 is TGCGCCAGCAGCCAAGATTGGCCAGGCAACTATGGCTACACCTTC. This translates into CASSQDWPGNYGYTF.

This sequence joins TRBV6-5 and TRBJ2-1, with D maybe TRBD2 (5 bases). The V end was cut by 8 bases, the J end by 4 bases, with 12 bases between. The CDR3 covers 13 residues. Germline assignment: CDR1 MNHEY and CDR2 SVGAGI. The CDR3 sequence: CASSRTGYNEQFF. The CDR3 region has the DNA TGTGCCAGCTCCCGGACGGGGTACAATGAGCAGTTCTTC.

The chain carries TRBV24-1 and TRBJ2-3; D is perhaps TRBD2 (6 bases). The CDR3 consists of 14 residues. The V gene lost 7 bases and the J gene lost 5 bases, with 15 bases spanning the gap. The germline V gene has CDR1 KGHDR and CDR2 SFDVKD. The CDR3 here is CATREGLTGDTQYF. The CDR3 DNA follows: TGTGCCACCAGAGAGGGACTGACCGGAGATACGCAGTATTTT.

Only one count was recorded for this clone. The gene calls are TRBV19 and TRBJ1-4, with D hard to call. V was cut by 3 bases and J by 1 base, with 9 bases left in between. Germline CDR1 LNHDA, CDR2 SQIVND (reference sequence). The CDR3 has 15 residues. The CDR3 loop is CASSIVAGTNEKLFF. The CDR3 DNA is TGTGCCAGTAGTATCGTGGCTGGAACTAATGAAAAACTGTTTTTT.

V and J are TRBV27 and TRBJ1-5, with D hard to call. Germline V gene data show CDR1 as MNHEY and CDR2 as SMNVEV (reference sequence). This CDR3 has 13 amino acids. The V end lost 6 bases, the J end lost 3 bases, and 9 bases lay between the germline ends. CDR3 sequence (DNA): TGTGCCAGCAGCCCATCGGTCAATCAGCCCCAGCATTTT. Translating it yields CASSPSVNQPQHF.

The rearrangement links TRBV7-2 to TRBJ2-3; 7 bases line up with TRBD1. The CDR3 is 12 amino acids. CDR1 SGHTA and CDR2 FQGNSA come from the germline V gene. J lost 9 bases, V lost 2 bases, and 2 bases had no gene match. The CDR3 is CASSLQGVTQYF. CDR3 bases: TGTGCCAGCAGCTTACAGGGGGTGACGCAGTATTTT.

The rearrangement uses TRBV7-9 and TRBJ1-1; 9 nucleotides agree with TRBD1. The length of the CDR3 is 16 residues. The V segment lost 4 bases and the J segment 0 bases; nucleotides outside the gene matches: 6. Germline CDR1 SEHNR, CDR2 FQNEAQ (reference sequence). CDR3 sequence reads: CASSCTQGALNTEAFF. As DNA, the CDR3 is TGTGCCAGCAGCTGCACACAGGGGGCGTTGAACACTGAAGCTTTCTTT.

This clone appeared a few times. This CDR3 reads CASSPKPDRGKIEAFF. CDR3 sequence (DNA): TGTGCCAGCAGTCCAAAACCTGACAGGGGTAAAATTGAAGCTTTCTTT. J is TRBJ1-1 and V is TRBV27; TRBD1 aligns across 8 bases. The CDR3 is 16 amino acids. V shed 5 bases and J 7 bases; nucleotides not matched to a gene: 15. Germline V gives CDR1 MNHEY, CDR2 SMNVEV (reference sequence).

The J gene is TRBJ2-7, the V gene TRBV9; 12 bases map to TRBD1. CDR3 size: 14 residues. CDR1 and CDR2 from the germline V gene are SGDLS and YYNGEE. V lost 4 bases, J lost 5 bases, and 4 bases stayed unmatched. CDR3 coding DNA: TGTGCCAGCAGCCCGGGACAGGGGGCTAACGAGCAGTACTTC. Protein product: CASSPGQGANEQYF. The full variable domain, completed using reference TRBV9 and TRBJ2-7, is DSGVTQTPKHLITATGQRVTLRCSPRSGDLSVYWYQQSLDQGLQFLIQYYNGEERAKGNILERFSAQQFPDLHSELNLSSLELGDSALYFCASSPGQGANEQYFGPGTRLTVT.

This chain uses TRBV9 with TRBJ2-2; perhaps TRBD1 as D (6 bases). CDR1 SGDLS and CDR2 YYNGEE come from the germline V gene. This CDR3 region has 16 residues. V was clipped by 2 bases and J by 5 bases, with 16 bases between them. In nucleotides, the CDR3 is TGTGCCAGCAGCGTCTCCCTGGGACACCCTACCGGGGAGCTGTTTTTT. It codes for CASSVSLGHPTGELFF.

The chain carries TRBV10-3 and TRBJ2-3, with TRBD1 matching over 9 bases. Germline V CDR1 and CDR2: ENHRY, SYGVKD. The CDR3 is made up of 13 amino acids. V was clipped by 2 bases and J by 6 bases; unmatched bases: 0. CDR3 residues: CAISEGQGDTQYF. In DNA, the CDR3 is TGTGCCATCAGTGAGGGACAGGGGGATACGCAGTATTTT.

J is TRBJ2-5 and V is TRBV10-3; TRBD2 matches at 8 bases. V lost 0 bases and J lost 6; bases outside the gene matches: 3. From germline, CDR1 is ENHRY and CDR2 SYGVKD. This CDR3 region has 14 residues. DNA of the CDR3: TGTGCCATCAGTGAGTCGGGTAGCGGGAAGACCCAGTACTTC. Residues: CAISESGSGKTQYF.

The chain combines TRBV4-2 with TRBJ2-1; possible D gene TRBD2, 5 bases. There are 14 residues in the CDR3. Trimming left V 0 bases short and J 3 bases short, with 6 bases between. Germline lookup yields CDR1 LGHNA and CDR2 YNFKEQ. The CDR3 loop reads CASSQEGLYNEQFF. The CDR3 DNA follows: TGTGCCAGCAGCCAAGAAGGACTCTACAATGAGCAGTTCTTC.

The chain joins TRBV7-6 to TRBJ2-1; 12 bases fit TRBD2. V lost 5 bases and J lost 2; bases outside the gene matches: 10. In germline, CDR1 is SGHVS, CDR2 FNYEAQ. The CDR3 sequence is 18 residues long. CDR3 sequence reads: CASSHPTSGGTTYNEQFF. For the CDR3, the DNA is TGTGCCAGCAGCCATCCGACTAGCGGGGGCACTACCTACAATGAGCAGTTCTTC.

The J gene is TRBJ1-3, the V gene TRBV7-9; D is uncertain. The CDR3 covers 13 residues. CDR1 and CDR2 from the germline V gene are SEHNR and FQNEAQ (reference sequence). Trimming stripped 1 base from V and 12 bases from J, with 13 bases between. Written as DNA, the CDR3 is TGTGCCAGCAGCTTAGGGGCCTCCGCAAGCATATATTTT. Translating it yields CASSLGASASIYF.